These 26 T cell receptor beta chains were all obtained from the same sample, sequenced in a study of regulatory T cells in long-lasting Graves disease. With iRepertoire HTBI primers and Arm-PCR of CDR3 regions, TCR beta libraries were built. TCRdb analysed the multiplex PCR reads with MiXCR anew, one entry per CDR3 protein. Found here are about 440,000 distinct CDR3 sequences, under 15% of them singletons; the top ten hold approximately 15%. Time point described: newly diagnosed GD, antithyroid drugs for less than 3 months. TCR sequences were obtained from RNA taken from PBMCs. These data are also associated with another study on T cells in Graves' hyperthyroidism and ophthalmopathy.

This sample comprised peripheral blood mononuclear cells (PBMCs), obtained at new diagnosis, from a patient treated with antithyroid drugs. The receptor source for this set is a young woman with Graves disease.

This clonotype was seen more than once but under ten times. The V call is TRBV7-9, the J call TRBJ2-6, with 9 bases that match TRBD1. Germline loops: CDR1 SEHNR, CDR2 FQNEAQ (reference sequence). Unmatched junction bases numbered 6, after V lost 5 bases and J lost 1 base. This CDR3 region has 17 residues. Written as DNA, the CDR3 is TGTGCCAGCAGCAAAAGGGACAGGGTGTCTGGGGCCAACGTCCTGACTTTC. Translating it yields CASSKRDRVSGANVLTF.

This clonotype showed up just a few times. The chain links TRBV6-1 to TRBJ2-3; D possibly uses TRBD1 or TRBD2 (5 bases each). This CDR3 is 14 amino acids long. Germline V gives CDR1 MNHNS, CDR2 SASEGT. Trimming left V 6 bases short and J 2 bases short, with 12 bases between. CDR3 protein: CASRPGRDTDTQYF. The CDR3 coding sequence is TGTGCCAGCAGACCGGGACGCGACACAGATACGCAGTATTTT.

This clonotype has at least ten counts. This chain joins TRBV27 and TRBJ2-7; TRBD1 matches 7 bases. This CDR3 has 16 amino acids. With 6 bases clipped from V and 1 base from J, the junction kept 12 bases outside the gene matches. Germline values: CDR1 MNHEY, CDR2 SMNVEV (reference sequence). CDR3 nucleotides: TGTGCCAGCAGCCGAAAGACAGGGTACGGATCCTACGAGCAGTACTTC. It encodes CASSRKTGYGSYEQYF.

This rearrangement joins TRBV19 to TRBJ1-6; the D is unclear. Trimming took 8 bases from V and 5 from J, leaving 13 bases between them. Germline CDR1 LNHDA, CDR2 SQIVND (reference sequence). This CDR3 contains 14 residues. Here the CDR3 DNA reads TGTGCCAGTTCCTCGGGCAGCGATAATTCACCCCTCCACTTT. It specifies CASSSGSDNSPLHF.

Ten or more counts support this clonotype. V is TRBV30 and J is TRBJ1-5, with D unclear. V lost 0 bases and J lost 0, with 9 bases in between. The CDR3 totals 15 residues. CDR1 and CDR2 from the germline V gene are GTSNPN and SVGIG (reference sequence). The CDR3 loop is CAWSVLVGSNQPQHF. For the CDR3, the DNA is TGTGCCTGGAGTGTACTGGTAGGTAGCAATCAGCCCCAGCATTTT.

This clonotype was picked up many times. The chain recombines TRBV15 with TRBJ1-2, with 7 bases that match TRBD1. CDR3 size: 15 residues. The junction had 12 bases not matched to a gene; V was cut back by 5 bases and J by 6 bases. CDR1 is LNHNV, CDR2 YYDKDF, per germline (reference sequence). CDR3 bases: TGTGCCACCAGCGCGCTTGGGACAGCAATTGATGGCTACACCTTC. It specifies CATSALGTAIDGYTF.

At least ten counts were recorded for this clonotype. The CDR3 reads CSVEGSLAGGPEQFF. Written as DNA, the CDR3 is TGCAGCGTTGAAGGGTCGTTAGCGGGAGGGCCGGAGCAGTTCTTC. The V gene is TRBV29-1, the J gene TRBJ2-1; 11 positions agree with TRBD2. Trimming cost V 1 base and J 10 bases; bases outside gene matches: 9. CDR1 is SQVTM and CDR2 is ANQGSEA in the germline V gene. The CDR3 sequence is 15 residues long.

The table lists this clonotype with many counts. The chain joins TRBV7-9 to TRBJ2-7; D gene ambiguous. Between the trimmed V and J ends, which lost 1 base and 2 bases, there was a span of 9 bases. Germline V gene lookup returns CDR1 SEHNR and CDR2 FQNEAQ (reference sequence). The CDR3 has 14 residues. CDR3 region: CASSLGNEAYEQYF. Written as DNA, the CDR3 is TGTGCCAGCAGCTTAGGAAACGAGGCCTACGAGCAGTACTTC.

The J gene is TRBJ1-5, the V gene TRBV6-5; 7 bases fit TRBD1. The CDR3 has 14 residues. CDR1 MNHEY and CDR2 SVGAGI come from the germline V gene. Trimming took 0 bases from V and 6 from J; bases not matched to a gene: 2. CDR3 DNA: TGTGCCAGCAGTTACTCTCAGGGGGGTCAGCCCCAGCATTTT. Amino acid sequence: CASSYSQGGQPQHF.

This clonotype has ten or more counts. CDR3 protein: CSALGLAGTYNEQFF. CDR3 nucleotide sequence: TGCAGTGCCCTCGGACTAGCGGGGACCTACAATGAGCAGTTCTTC. The chain is built from TRBV20-1 and TRBJ2-1; 12 nucleotides line up with TRBD2. Germline V gene data show CDR1 as DFQATT and CDR2 as SNEGSKA (reference sequence). Germline trimming cut 6 bases from V and 2 bases from J; bases unmatched to any gene: 5. The CDR3 is 15 residues long.

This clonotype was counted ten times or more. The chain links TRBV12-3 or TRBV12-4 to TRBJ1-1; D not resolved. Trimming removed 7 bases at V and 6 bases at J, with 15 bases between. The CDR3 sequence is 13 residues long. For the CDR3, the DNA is TGTGCCAGCACTTCCCAAGGAACACCTGAAGCTTTCTTT. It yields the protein CASTSQGTPEAFF.

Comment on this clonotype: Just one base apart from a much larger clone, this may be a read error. Here the CDR3 DNA reads TGTGCCAGCAGCCCAGGGGGTGGAGGCGGTCAGCCCCAGCATTTT. It translates to CASSPGGGGGQPQHF. The chain uses TRBV7-3 and TRBJ1-5; 7 bases map to TRBD1. From germline, CDR1 is SGHTA and CDR2 FQGTGA. The CDR3 totals 15 residues. Unmatched junction bases numbered 10, after V lost 5 bases and J lost 6 bases.

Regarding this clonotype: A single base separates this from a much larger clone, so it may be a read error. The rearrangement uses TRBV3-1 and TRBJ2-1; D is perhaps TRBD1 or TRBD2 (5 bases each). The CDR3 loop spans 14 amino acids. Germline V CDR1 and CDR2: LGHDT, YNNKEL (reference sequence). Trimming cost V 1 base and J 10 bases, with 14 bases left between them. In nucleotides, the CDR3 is TGTGCCAGCAGCCAAGTTGTCGGGGCCTACGAGCAGTTCTTC. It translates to CASSQVVGAYEQFF.

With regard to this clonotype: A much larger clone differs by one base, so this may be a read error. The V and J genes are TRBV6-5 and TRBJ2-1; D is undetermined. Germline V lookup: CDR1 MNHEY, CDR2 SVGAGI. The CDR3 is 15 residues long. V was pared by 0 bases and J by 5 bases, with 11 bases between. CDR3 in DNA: TGTGCCAGCAGTTACTCGGACCCCAGGAACAATGAGCAGTTCTTC. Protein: CASSYSDPRNNEQFF.

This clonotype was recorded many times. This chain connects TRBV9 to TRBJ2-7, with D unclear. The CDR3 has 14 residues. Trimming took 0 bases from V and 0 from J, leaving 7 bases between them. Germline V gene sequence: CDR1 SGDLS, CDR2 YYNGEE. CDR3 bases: TGTGCCAGCAGCGTAGAGGGTGGCTCCTACGAGCAGTACTTC. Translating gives CASSVEGGSYEQYF.

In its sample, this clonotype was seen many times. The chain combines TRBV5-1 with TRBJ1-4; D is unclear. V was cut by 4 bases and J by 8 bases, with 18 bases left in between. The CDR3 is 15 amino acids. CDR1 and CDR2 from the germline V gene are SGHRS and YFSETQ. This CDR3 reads CASSPDTDPDEKLFF. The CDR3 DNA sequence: TGCGCCAGCAGCCCAGACACGGACCCTGACGAAAAACTGTTTTTT.

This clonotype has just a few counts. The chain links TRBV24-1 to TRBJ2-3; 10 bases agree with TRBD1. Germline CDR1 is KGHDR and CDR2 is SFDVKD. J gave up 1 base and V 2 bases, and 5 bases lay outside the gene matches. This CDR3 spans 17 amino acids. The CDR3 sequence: CATSDWGTGARTDTQYF. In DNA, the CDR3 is TGTGCCACCAGTGATTGGGGGACAGGGGCCCGCACAGATACGCAGTATTTT.

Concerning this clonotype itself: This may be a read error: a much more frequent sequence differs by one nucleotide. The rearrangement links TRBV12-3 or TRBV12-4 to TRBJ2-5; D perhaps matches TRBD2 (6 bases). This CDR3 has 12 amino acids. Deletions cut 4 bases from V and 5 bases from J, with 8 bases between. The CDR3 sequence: CASSSGSETQYF. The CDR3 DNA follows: TGTGCCAGCAGTTCCGGGAGTGAGACCCAGTACTTC.

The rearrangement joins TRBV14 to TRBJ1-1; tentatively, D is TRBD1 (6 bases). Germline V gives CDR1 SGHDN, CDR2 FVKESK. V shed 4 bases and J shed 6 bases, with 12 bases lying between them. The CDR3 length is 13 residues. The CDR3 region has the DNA TGTGCCAGCAGCCGCACAGGGAGCCCTGAAGCTTTCTTT. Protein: CASSRTGSPEAFF.

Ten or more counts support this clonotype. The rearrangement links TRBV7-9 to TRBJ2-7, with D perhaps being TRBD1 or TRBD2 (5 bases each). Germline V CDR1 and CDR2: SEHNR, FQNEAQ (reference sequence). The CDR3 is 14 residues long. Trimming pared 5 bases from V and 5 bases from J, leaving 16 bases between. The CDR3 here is CASSQGTPPHEQYF. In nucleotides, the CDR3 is TGTGCCAGCAGCCAAGGGACCCCCCCCCACGAGCAGTACTTC.

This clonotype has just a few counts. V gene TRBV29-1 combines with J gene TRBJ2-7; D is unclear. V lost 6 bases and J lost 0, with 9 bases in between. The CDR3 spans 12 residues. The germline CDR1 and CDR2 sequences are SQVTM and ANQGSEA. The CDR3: CSVGESSYEQYF. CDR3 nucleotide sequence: TGCAGCGTCGGCGAGAGCTCCTACGAGCAGTACTTC.

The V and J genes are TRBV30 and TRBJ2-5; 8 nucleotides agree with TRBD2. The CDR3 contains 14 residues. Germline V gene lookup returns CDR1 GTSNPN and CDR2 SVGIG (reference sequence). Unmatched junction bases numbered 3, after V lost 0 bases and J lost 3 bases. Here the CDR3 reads CAWSVRGLEETQYF. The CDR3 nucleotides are TGTGCCTGGAGTGTTAGGGGACTAGAAGAGACCCAGTACTTC.

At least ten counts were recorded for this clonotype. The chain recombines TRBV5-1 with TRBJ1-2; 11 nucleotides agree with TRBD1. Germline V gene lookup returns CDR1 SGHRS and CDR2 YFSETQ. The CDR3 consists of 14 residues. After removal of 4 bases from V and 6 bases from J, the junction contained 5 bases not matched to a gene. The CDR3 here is CASSPPGQGDGYTF. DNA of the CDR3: TGCGCCAGCAGCCCGCCGGGACAGGGGGATGGCTACACCTTC.

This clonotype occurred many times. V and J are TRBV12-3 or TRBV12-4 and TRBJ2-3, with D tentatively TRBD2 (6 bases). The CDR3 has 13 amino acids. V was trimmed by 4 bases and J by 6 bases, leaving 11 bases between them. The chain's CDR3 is CASSYTGVDTQYF. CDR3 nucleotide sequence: TGTGCCAGCAGTTATACGGGAGTGGATACGCAGTATTTT.

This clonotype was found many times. The CDR3 sequence: CASWGIDTGELFF. DNA of the CDR3: TGTGCCAGCTGGGGGATAGACACCGGGGAGCTGTTTTTT. The genes are TRBV2 and TRBJ2-2; D tentatively reads TRBD1 or TRBD2 (5 bases each). Trimming took 8 bases from V and 3 from J, leaving 10 bases between them. The germline gives CDR1 SNHLY, CDR2 FYNNEI. This CDR3 region has 13 residues.

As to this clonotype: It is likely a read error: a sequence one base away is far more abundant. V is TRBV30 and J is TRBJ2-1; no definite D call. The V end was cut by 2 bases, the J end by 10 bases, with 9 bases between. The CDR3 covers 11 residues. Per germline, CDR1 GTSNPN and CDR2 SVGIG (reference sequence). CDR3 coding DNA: TGTGCCTGGAGTAACGAATACGAGCAGTTCTTC. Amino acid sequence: CAWSNEYEQFF.